These 4 T cell receptor beta chains share one sample of origin, sequenced in a study of cytomegalovirus exposure and HLA in healthy donors (dated by TCRdb to the late 2010s). The method behind the library was the immunoSEQ multiplex PCR assay. A mixture of 60 forward primers for TCR Vbeta segments and 13 reverse primers for TCR Jbeta segments was used in the multiplex PCR. The immuneACCESS repertoire file appears here via TCRdb, limited to in-frame rearrangements. These files lack a portion of the clones; in checked studies, under half of the deficit traces to unresolved V genes, and the cause of the others is not known. For this sample there are approximately 80,000 clones; roughly 75% appear just once. 4.2% of the sample lies in the top ten. The source material was PBMCs. All receptors derive from a man aged 55 to 70 in good health and CMV-seronegative.

The chain carries TRBV19 and TRBJ1-5; weak D call: TRBD1 (5 bases). V was clipped by 5 bases and J by 0 bases, with 14 bases between them. Germline CDR1 LNHDA, CDR2 SQIVND (reference sequence). The CDR3 loop spans 16 amino acids. CDR3 sequence (DNA): TGTGCCAGTAGTCCCATCATGGACACTAGCAATCAGCCCCAGCATTTT. It translates to CASSPIMDTSNQPQHF. Together with reference TRBV19 and TRBJ1-5, the CDR3 gives the full variable domain: DGGITQSPKYLFRKEGQNVTLSCEQNLNHDAMYWYRQDPGQGLRLIYYSQIVNDFQKGDIAEGYSVSREKKESFPLTVTSAQKNPTAFYLCASSPIMDTSNQPQHFGDGTRLSIL.

The chain couples TRBV19 to TRBJ2-6, with 9 bases fitting TRBD1. Germline CDR1 reads LNHDA; CDR2 reads SQIVND (reference sequence). The CDR3 has 17 residues. V shed 4 bases and J 2 bases; nucleotides not matched to a gene: 6. The DNA for the CDR3 is TGTGCCAGTAGTAAGGACAGGGGAGGGACTGGGGCCAACGTCCTGACTTTC. This sequence encodes CASSKDRGGTGANVLTF.

The rearrangement links TRBV10-3 to TRBJ2-3; 10 bases fit TRBD2. With V trimmed by 3 bases and J by 4 bases, 16 bases remained unmatched. The CDR3 covers 19 residues. CDR1 is ENHRY, CDR2 SYGVKD, per germline. The CDR3 sequence is CAISDPTMERGGGADTQYF. Here the CDR3 DNA reads TGTGCCATCAGTGACCCCACGATGGAGCGGGGGGGCGGCGCAGATACGCAGTATTTT.

This clone has a handful of counts. The chain employs TRBV28 and TRBJ2-2; the match to TRBD2 covers 8 bases. There are 16 residues in the CDR3. V was clipped by 5 bases and J by 6 bases; unmatched bases: 11. The germline V gene has CDR1 MDHEN and CDR2 SYDVKM. CDR3 amino acids: CASSGGWLAGPGELFF. The CDR3 DNA reads as TGTGCCAGCAGTGGGGGGTGGCTAGCGGGCCCCGGGGAGCTGTTTTTT.